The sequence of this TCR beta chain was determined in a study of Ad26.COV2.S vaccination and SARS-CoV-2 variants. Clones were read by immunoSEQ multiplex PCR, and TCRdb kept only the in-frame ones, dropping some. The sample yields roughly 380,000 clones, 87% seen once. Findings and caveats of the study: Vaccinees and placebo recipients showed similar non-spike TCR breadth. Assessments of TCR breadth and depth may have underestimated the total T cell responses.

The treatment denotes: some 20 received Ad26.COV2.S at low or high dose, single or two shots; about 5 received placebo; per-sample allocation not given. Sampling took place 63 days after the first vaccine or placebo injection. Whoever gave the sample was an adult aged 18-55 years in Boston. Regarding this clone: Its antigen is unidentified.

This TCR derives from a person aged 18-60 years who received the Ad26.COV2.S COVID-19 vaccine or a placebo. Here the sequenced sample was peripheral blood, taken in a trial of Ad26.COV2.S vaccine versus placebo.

The CDR3: CASSLRSSGVTDTQYF. The CDR3 DNA reads TGTGCCAGCAGCTTAAGGAGTAGCGGGGTCACAGATACGCAGTATTTT. V and J are TRBV13 and TRBJ2-3, with 8 bases that match TRBD2. Germline loops: CDR1 PRHDT, CDR2 FYEKMQ (reference sequence). V gave up 2 bases and J gave up 2 bases; unmatched junction bases: 6. The CDR3 runs to 16 residues.